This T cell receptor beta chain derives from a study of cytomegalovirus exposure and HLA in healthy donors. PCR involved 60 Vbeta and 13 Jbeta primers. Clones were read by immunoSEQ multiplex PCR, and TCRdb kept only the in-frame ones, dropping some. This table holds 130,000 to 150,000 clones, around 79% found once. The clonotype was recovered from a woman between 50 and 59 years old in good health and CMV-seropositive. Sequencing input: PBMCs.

The CDR3 protein is CASSLGGIGELFF. In nucleotides, the CDR3 is TGTGCCAGCAGTTTAGGCGGGATCGGGGAGCTGTTTTTT. The genes are TRBV28 and TRBJ2-2; D perhaps matches TRBD2 (6 bases). V was clipped by 2 bases and J by 7 bases, with 8 bases between them. The CDR3 length is 13 residues. Germline-derived CDR1 and CDR2 are MDHEN and SYDVKM.